This entry lists 6 T cell receptor beta chains sequenced from one sample in a study of shared clonotypes between healthy human individuals. Libraries were prepared by immunoSEQ multiplex PCR; TCRdb keeps only in-frame clonotypes and omits some of them. The repertoire holds approximately 500,000 clones, with approximately 95% as singletons. Specimen: naive CD4+ T cells sorted from blood. Subset here: CD45RA+ positively selected. The origin of the receptors is a woman in her 30s in good health.

The V call is TRBV4-1, the J call TRBJ2-6; 7 positions match TRBD2. CDR1 and CDR2 from the germline V gene are MGHRA and YSYEKL. This CDR3 spans 17 amino acids. V lost 0 bases and J lost 2; bases outside the gene matches: 4. The CDR3 here is CASSQEGGRPGANVLTF. For the CDR3, the DNA is TGCGCCAGCAGCCAAGAGGGGGGGAGGCCTGGGGCCAACGTCCTGACTTTC.

The V gene is TRBV28, the J gene TRBJ2-5, with 9 bases that match TRBD1. The end of the DNA aligns better with TRBJ2-7, so the J call may be wrong. The CDR3 covers 15 residues. The germline V gene encodes CDR1 MDHEN and CDR2 SYDVKM. The CDR3 loop is CASLQPGTGLYEQYF. The CDR3, as DNA: TGTGCCAGCCTGCAGCCCGGGACAGGGTTGTACGAGCAGTACTTC.

This chain connects TRBV5-1 to TRBJ2-7, with 11 bases identical to TRBD1. CDR1 SGHRS and CDR2 YFSETQ come from the germline V gene. The J segment lost 2 bases and the V segment lost 4 bases, leaving 8 bases of the junction unmatched. The CDR3 is 16 amino acids. The CDR3 loop is CASSNPPGQGAYEQYF. Written as DNA, the CDR3 is TGCGCCAGCAGCAATCCTCCGGGACAGGGGGCCTACGAGCAGTACTTC.

The chain couples TRBV2 to TRBJ2-7, with 10 positions matching TRBD2. Germline lookup yields CDR1 SNHLY and CDR2 FYNNEI. This CDR3 is built from 12 residues. V lost 10 bases, J lost 3 bases, and 3 bases stayed unmatched. Written as DNA, the CDR3 is TGTGCCACCGGGACTAGCGTCTACGAGCAGTACTTC. Its protein is CATGTSVYEQYF.

V gene TRBV11-3 combines with J gene TRBJ2-3; D may be TRBD2 (5 bases). The V end was cut by 2 bases, the J end by 3 bases, with 12 bases between. Germline V CDR1 and CDR2: SGHNT, YENEEA. CDR3 length: 15 residues. This CDR3 reads CASSLTRVWTDTQYF. DNA of the CDR3: TGTGCCAGCAGCTTAACGCGGGTTTGGACAGATACGCAGTATTTT. Using reference TRBV11-3 and TRBJ2-3 for the parts outside the CDR3, the full variable domain is EAGVVQSPRYKIIEKKQPVAFWCNPISGHNTLYWYLQNLGQGPELLIRYENEEAVDDSQLPKDRFSAERLKGVDSTLKIQPAELGDSAVYLCASSLTRVWTDTQYFGPGTRLTVL.

The rearrangement links TRBV11-2 to TRBJ2-7, with D perhaps assigned TRBD1 or TRBD2 (5 bases each). Looked up from germline, CDR1 is SGHAT and CDR2 is FQNNGV. Trimming took off 2 bases at V and 5 bases at J, with 13 bases between the two ends. The CDR3 is 14 amino acids. The CDR3 protein is CASSLWDVRDEQYF. The CDR3 nucleotides are TGTGCCAGCAGCTTATGGGACGTCAGAGACGAGCAGTACTTC.